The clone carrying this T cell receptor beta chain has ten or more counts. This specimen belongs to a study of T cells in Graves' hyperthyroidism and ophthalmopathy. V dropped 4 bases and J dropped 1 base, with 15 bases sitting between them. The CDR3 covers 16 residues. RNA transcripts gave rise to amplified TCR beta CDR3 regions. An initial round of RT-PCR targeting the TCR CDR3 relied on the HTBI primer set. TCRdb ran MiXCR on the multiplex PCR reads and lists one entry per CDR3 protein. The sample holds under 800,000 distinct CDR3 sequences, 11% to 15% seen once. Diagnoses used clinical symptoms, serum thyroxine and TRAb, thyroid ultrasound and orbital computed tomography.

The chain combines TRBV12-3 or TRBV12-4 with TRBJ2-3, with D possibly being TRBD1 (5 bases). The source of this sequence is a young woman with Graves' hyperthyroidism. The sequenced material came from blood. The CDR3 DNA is TGTGCCAGCAGTTCTACTCCAGGGTTTGGCACAGATACGCAGTATTTT. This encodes CASSSTPGFGTDTQYF.